These 25 T cell receptor beta chains originate from one sample sequenced in a study of cytomegalovirus exposure and HLA in healthy donors listed by TCRdb under 2017. Receptor libraries were prepared by the immunoSEQ multiplex PCR assay. In TCRdb, the immuneACCESS table is reduced to in-frame sequences with V and J assigned. These tables do not hold every clone; where another copy was compared, an unresolved V gene accounts for under half, and the others remain unexplained. Present in this sample are hundreds of thousands of clones, about nine tenths of which were seen just once. The ten largest clones represent 0.83% of the sample. Sequencing was carried out using PBMCs. Receptors were obtained from a woman aged 18 to 35 in good health and CMV-seronegative.

J is TRBJ1-2 and V is TRBV9; TRBD1 might be the D (5 bases). Trimming removed 4 bases from V and 4 bases from J, with 17 bases in between. CDR1 is SGDLS and CDR2 is YYNGEE in the germline V gene. The CDR3 length is 15 residues. CDR3 sequence (DNA): TGTGCCAGCAGCCCCCCGGGGGTCGGGGTCTATGGCTACACCTTC. Protein sequence: CASSPPGVGVYGYTF.

This sequence joins TRBV2 and TRBJ2-2; TRBD2 is a possible D gene (6 bases). Germline CDR1 and CDR2: SNHLY and FYNNEI. Trimming took 7 bases from V and 2 from J, leaving 14 bases between them. This CDR3 comprises 15 residues. The CDR3 protein is CASIGGGSNTGELFF. Written as DNA, the CDR3 is TGTGCCAGCATCGGTGGGGGGTCCAACACCGGGGAGCTGTTTTTT.

The rearrangement links TRBV6-1 to TRBJ1-3; 7 bases line up with TRBD1. With V trimmed by 5 bases and J by 1 base, 5 bases remained unmatched. Germline V gives CDR1 MNHNS, CDR2 SASEGT. CDR3 length: 15 amino acids. Written as DNA, the CDR3 is TGTGCCAGCAGTTCTGACAGGGTGTCTGGAAACACCATATATTTT. Its protein product is CASSSDRVSGNTIYF.

CDR3 region: CASSLILGQPGNTEAFF. CDR3 bases: TGTGCCAGCAGTTTGATTTTGGGACAGCCGGGGAACACTGAAGCTTTCTTT. The V and J genes are TRBV27 and TRBJ1-1, with 7 bases lining up with TRBD1. Germline CDR1 is MNHEY and CDR2 is SMNVEV (reference sequence). Trimming at V came to 3 bases and at J to 1 base, leaving 11 bases not matched to a gene. This CDR3 is built from 17 residues.

The gene calls are TRBV18 and TRBJ1-4; 9 nucleotides match TRBD1. CDR1 KGHSH and CDR2 LQKENI come from the germline V gene. V lost 4 bases to trimming and J lost 2 bases; unmatched junction nucleotides: 8. The CDR3 is made up of 17 amino acids. The DNA of the CDR3 is TGTGCCAGCTCACACAGGGGGCAGAGAGGGACTAATGAAAAACTGTTTTTT. Its protein product is CASSHRGQRGTNEKLFF.

The chain couples TRBV4-1 to TRBJ2-3; weak D call: TRBD2 (6 bases). Trimming pared 4 bases from V and 2 bases from J, leaving 13 bases between. The V gene's germline CDR1 is MGHRA and CDR2 YSYEKL. The CDR3 contains 15 residues. The CDR3 coding sequence is TGCGCCAGCAGCCCCCAAAGGACTAACACAGATACGCAGTATTTT. This codes for CASSPQRTNTDTQYF.

This chain connects TRBV27 to TRBJ1-3, with a possible D match to TRBD1 (5 bases). The CDR3 runs 15 residues. V shed 8 bases and J shed 2 bases, with 16 bases lying between them. Germline V lookup: CDR1 MNHEY, CDR2 SMNVEV (reference sequence). Here the CDR3 DNA reads TGTGCCAGCCCCCATGGGGGGACTACTGGAAACACCATATATTTT. Protein product: CASPHGGTTGNTIYF.

The CDR3 spells CASTRTGTGSYEQYF. CDR3 coding DNA: TGTGCCAGCACCAGAACAGGGACGGGCTCCTACGAGCAGTACTTC. The chain is built from TRBV27 and TRBJ2-7; TRBD1 is a possible D gene (6 bases). The V gene's germline CDR1 is MNHEY and CDR2 SMNVEV (reference sequence). Trimming removed 7 bases at V and 0 bases at J, with 16 bases between. This CDR3 is 15 amino acids long.

J is TRBJ1-1 and V is TRBV28, with a weak D call TRBD1 (5 bases). Trimming stripped 8 bases from V and 0 bases from J, with 25 bases between. Germline V gene data show CDR1 as MDHEN and CDR2 as SYDVKM. The CDR3 runs 18 residues. CDR3 DNA sequence: TGTGCCAGCCCTCCTAGGGGCCGCTATCCCCTAATGAACACTGAAGCTTTCTTT. Residues: CASPPRGRYPLMNTEAFF.

This chain uses TRBV9 with TRBJ2-2; D remains ambiguous. V lost 6 bases and J lost 0, with 9 bases in between. The germline gives CDR1 SGDLS, CDR2 YYNGEE. This CDR3 contains 14 residues. The CDR3 region is CASKTDSNTGELFF. The CDR3 nucleotides read TGTGCCAGCAAAACAGATTCGAACACCGGGGAGCTGTTTTTT.

This chain joins TRBV19 and TRBJ2-7; possibly TRBD2 for D (6 bases). The CDR3 loop spans 15 amino acids. Trimming cost V 0 bases and J 4 bases, with 13 bases left between them. Looked up from germline, CDR1 is LNHDA and CDR2 is SQIVND (reference sequence). CDR3 DNA: TGTGCCAGTAGTATAGATCCACGGGGGATATACGAGCAGTACTTC. This encodes CASSIDPRGIYEQYF.

The chain uses TRBV6-6 and TRBJ1-4; TRBD1 aligns across 7 bases. V was pared by 6 bases and J by 8 bases, with 15 bases of the junction left unmatched. The V gene's germline CDR1 is MNHNY and CDR2 SVGAGI (reference sequence). This CDR3 spans 16 amino acids. Here the CDR3 DNA reads TGTGCCAGCAGCCTACCCCCTAGACAGGGTGGAGAAAAACTGTTTTTT. The encoded protein is CASSLPPRQGGEKLFF.

The rearrangement uses TRBV4-1 and TRBJ2-3; D perhaps matches TRBD2 (5 bases). CDR1 and CDR2 from the germline V gene are MGHRA and YSYEKL. The CDR3 extends over 17 amino acids. Trimming left V 3 bases short and J 2 bases short, with 18 bases between. The DNA for the CDR3 is TGCGCCAGCAGCCAGGACCGGGGTAGACCATCCACAGATACGCAGTATTTT. Its translation: CASSQDRGRPSTDTQYF.

The chain carries TRBV6-5 and TRBJ1-1; D ambiguous. Between the trimmed V and J ends, which lost 6 bases and 2 bases, there was a span of 10 bases. Germline values: CDR1 MNHEY, CDR2 SVGAGI. The CDR3 consists of 13 residues. CDR3 loop: CASRSNRNTEAFF. The CDR3 bases are TGTGCCAGCAGATCCAACAGAAACACTGAAGCTTTCTTT.

The chain carries TRBV30 and TRBJ1-2; no clear D gene. CDR3 size: 13 residues. From germline, CDR1 is GTSNPN and CDR2 SVGIG (reference sequence). Trimming left V 5 bases short and J 8 bases short, with 18 bases between. The CDR3 here is CAWGMGSRRGYTF. The CDR3 nucleotides read TGTGCCTGGGGGATGGGGTCCCGGAGGGGCTACACCTTC.

This clone was observed a single time. The J gene is TRBJ2-3, the V gene TRBV4-2; TRBD2 matches at 7 bases. V lost 7 bases, J lost 6 bases, and 13 bases stayed unmatched. The CDR3 has 15 residues. Germline CDR1 is LGHNA and CDR2 is YNFKEQ. For the CDR3, the DNA is TGTGCCAGCACCCCCTCAAGGCGTAGCGGGGATACGCAGTATTTT. This gives the protein CASTPSRRSGDTQYF.

The count of this clone is one. The CDR3 here is CASSEAPTGLHEQYF. CDR3 coding DNA: TGTGCCAGCAGTGAAGCCCCTACAGGGCTCCACGAGCAGTACTTC. V gene TRBV6-1 combines with J gene TRBJ2-7, with D possibly matching TRBD1 (6 bases). Germline CDR1 reads MNHNS; CDR2 reads SASEGT. Trimming cost V 0 bases and J 5 bases, with 14 bases left between them. The CDR3 consists of 15 residues.

This clone was seen only once. V is TRBV4-2 and J is TRBJ2-7; the D gene is possibly TRBD2 (6 bases). The CDR3 has 16 residues. CDR1 and CDR2 from the germline V gene are LGHNA and YNFKEQ. V lost 0 bases to trimming and J lost 3 bases, with 15 bases between them. The DNA for the CDR3 is TGTGCCAGCAGCCAAGAAGCTGGGGACTCCAGCTACGAGCAGTACTTC. Translating gives CASSQEAGDSSYEQYF.

J is TRBJ2-1 and V is TRBV7-2; 9 bases are shared with TRBD2. Germline V CDR1 and CDR2: SGHTA, FQGNSA. The CDR3 runs to 15 residues. J lost 6 bases, V lost 4 bases, and 7 bases had no gene match. CDR3 coding DNA: TGTGCCAGCAGCTCGGGCGGCGGGAGGGCCAATGAGCAGTTCTTC. It codes for CASSSGGGRANEQFF.

The gene calls are TRBV18 and TRBJ1-3; a weak D match, TRBD1 (6 bases). From germline, CDR1 is KGHSH and CDR2 LQKENI. V was cut by 5 bases and J by 6 bases, with 20 bases left in between. The length of the CDR3 is 16 residues. CDR3 sequence (DNA): TGTGCCAGCTCAGGGGGCTTGGCAGCCTATTCAAACACCATATATTTT. It codes for CASSGGLAAYSNTIYF.

This chain connects TRBV18 to TRBJ2-2; 12 bases fit TRBD2. This CDR3 comprises 16 residues. Unmatched junction bases numbered 3, after V lost 2 bases and J lost 5 bases. Looked up from germline, CDR1 is KGHSH and CDR2 is LQKENI. The CDR3 nucleotides read TGTGCCAGCTCACCAGGACTAGCGGGACGGACCGGGGAGCTGTTTTTT. It is translated as CASSPGLAGRTGELFF.

The chain recombines TRBV27 with TRBJ2-7, with a possible D match to TRBD1 (6 bases). Trimming left V 1 base short and J 6 bases short, with 22 bases between. CDR3 length: 17 amino acids. Germline loops: CDR1 MNHEY, CDR2 SMNVEV (reference sequence). The CDR3 bases are TGTGCCAGCAGTTTATACTCCTTGACAGGCCAACTAGGCGAGCAGTACTTC. Amino acids: CASSLYSLTGQLGEQYF.

V gene TRBV5-4 combines with J gene TRBJ2-7; 10 bases align to TRBD1. In germline, CDR1 is SGHNT, CDR2 YYREEE (reference sequence). The CDR3 totals 14 residues. After removal of 4 bases from V and 3 bases from J, the junction contained 4 bases not matched to a gene. CDR3 DNA: TGTGCCAGCAGCCGGGACAGGGGCAACTACGAGCAGTACTTC. Its translation: CASSRDRGNYEQYF.

The chain is built from TRBV30 and TRBJ1-4; D uncertain. In germline, CDR1 is GTSNPN, CDR2 SVGIG (reference sequence). V lost 2 bases and J 8 bases, leaving 21 bases between the germline ends. The CDR3 length is 16 residues. CDR3 sequence reads: CAWSPIHSLGREKLFF. In nucleotides, the CDR3 is TGTGCCTGGAGTCCTATCCATTCCCTGGGCAGGGAAAAACTGTTTTTT.

J is TRBJ2-2 and V is TRBV18, with 14 nucleotides matching TRBD2. Germline V lookup: CDR1 KGHSH, CDR2 LQKENI. The CDR3 has 15 amino acids. With 3 bases clipped from V and 7 bases from J, the junction kept 1 base outside the gene matches. CDR3 region: CASSPGLAGVGELFF. The DNA for the CDR3 is TGTGCCAGCTCACCGGGACTAGCGGGAGTCGGGGAGCTGTTTTTT.